The clone carrying this T cell receptor beta chain was observed at least ten times. What it binds is not known. V lost 0 bases and J lost 4, with 7 bases in between. CDR3 length equals 13 residues. CDR1 is SGHRS and CDR2 is YFSETQ in the germline V gene. The data originate from a study of neurological immune-mediated disorders. At the level of the study: Within the group of approximately 34 multiple sclerosis patients, some 31 were relapsing-remitting, while 3 were secondary progressive. Regarding the study as a whole: When grouped phylogenetically, the repertoires of 18 of the 34 multiple sclerosis patients fell together in one related-CDR3 cluster, which is a possible signature. Falling below healthy controls, multiple sclerosis showed the least TCR clonal expansion, while HTLV-1-associated myelopathy showed the most.

TCRdb reprocessed the 5' RACE reads with MiXCR, giving one entry per CDR3 protein. The profile covers tens of thousands of distinct CDR3 sequences, with less than 2.5% appearing a single time and around 3% taken by the ten largest. Sequencing was carried out using PBMCs. This chain connects TRBV5-1 to TRBJ1-2; the D is unclear. This clonotype was sampled from a man in his fifties with multiple sclerosis. This CDR3 reads CASSLGAGYGYTF. As DNA, the CDR3 is TGCGCCAGCAGCTTGGGGGCAGGCTATGGCTACACCTTC.